This T cell receptor beta chain derives from a study of Ad26.COV2.S vaccination and SARS-CoV-2 variants. Germline V gene sequence: CDR1 SNHLY, CDR2 FYNNEI. This CDR3 contains 12 residues. V lost 2 bases, J lost 3 bases, and 5 bases lay in between. The treatment was: about 20 received Ad26.COV2.S at low or high dose, single or two shots; about 5 received placebo; per-sample allocation not given. The samples were gathered on day 63 after the first injection of vaccine or placebo. Here immunoSEQ multiplex PCR was the method, and the copy in TCRdb shows in-frame clones only, minus some. This sample carries about 350,000 clones, around 89% of them seen once, and the ten largest clones take around 4.5%.

The V gene is TRBV2, the J gene TRBJ2-7; D not certain. The TCR originated in a person between 18 and 65 years old who received the Ad26.COV2.S COVID-19 vaccine or a placebo. Specimen: peripheral blood, collected in a trial of Ad26.COV2.S vaccine versus placebo. The CDR3 region has the DNA TGTGCCAGCAGTGAACAGAACTACGAGCAGTACTTC. This codes for CASSEQNYEQYF.